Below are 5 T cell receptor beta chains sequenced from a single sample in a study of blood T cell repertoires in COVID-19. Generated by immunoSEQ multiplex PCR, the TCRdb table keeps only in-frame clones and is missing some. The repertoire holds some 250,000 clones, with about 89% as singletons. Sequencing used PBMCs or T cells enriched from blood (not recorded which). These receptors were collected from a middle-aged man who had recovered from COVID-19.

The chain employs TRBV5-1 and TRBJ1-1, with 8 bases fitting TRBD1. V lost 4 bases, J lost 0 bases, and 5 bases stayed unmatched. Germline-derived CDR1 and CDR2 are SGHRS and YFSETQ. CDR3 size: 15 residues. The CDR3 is CASSLQGDMNTEAFF. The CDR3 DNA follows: TGCGCCAGCAGCCTACAGGGGGATATGAACACTGAAGCTTTCTTT.

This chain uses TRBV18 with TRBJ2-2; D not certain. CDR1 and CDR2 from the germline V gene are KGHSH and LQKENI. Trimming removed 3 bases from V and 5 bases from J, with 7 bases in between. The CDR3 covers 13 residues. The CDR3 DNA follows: TGTGCCAGCTCACCCCAGTGGACCGGGGAGCTGTTTTTT. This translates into CASSPQWTGELFF.

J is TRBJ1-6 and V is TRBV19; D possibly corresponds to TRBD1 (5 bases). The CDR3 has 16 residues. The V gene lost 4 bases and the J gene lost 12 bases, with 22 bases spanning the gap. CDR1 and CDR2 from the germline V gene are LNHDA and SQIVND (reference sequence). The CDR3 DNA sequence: TGTGCCAGTAGTACCCAGGCAGGTCACCTTAGGGGACCCCTCCACTTT. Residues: CASSTQAGHLRGPLHF.

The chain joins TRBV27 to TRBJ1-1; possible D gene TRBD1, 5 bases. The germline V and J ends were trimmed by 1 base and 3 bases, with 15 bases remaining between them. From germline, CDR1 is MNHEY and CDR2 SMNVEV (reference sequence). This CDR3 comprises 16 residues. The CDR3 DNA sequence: TGTGCCAGCAGTTTATTCCCCTCAGGGCCGGACACTGAAGCTTTCTTT. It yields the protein CASSLFPSGPDTEAFF.

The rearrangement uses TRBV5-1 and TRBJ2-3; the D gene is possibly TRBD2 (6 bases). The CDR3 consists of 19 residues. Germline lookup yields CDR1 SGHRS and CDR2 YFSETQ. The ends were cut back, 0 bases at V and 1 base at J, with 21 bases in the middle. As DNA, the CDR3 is TGCGCCAGCAGCTTGGGGCGCGGGACCGGGTTAGGGCGCACAGATACGCAGTATTTT. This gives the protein CASSLGRGTGLGRTDTQYF.